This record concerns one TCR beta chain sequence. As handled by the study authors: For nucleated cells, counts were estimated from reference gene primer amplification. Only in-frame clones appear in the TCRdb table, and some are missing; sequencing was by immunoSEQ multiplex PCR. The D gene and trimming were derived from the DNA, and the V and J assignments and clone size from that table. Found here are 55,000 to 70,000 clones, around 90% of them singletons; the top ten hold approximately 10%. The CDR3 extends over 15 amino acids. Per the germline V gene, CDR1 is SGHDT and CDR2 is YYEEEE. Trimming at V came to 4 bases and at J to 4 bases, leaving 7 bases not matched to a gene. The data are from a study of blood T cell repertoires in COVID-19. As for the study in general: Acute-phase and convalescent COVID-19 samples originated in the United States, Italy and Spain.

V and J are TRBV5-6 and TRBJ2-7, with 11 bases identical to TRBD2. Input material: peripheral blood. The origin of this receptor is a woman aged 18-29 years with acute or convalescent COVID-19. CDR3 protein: CASSPDPSGRYEQYF. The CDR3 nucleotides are TGTGCCAGCAGCCCAGATCCTAGCGGGAGGTACGAGCAGTACTTC.